Listed below are T cell receptor beta chains from one sample, sequenced in a study of blood T cell repertoires in COVID-19. The data were produced by immunoSEQ multiplex PCR, yet TCRdb's version contains in-frame clones alone and is incomplete. Of 150,000 to 200,000 clones in the sample, around 82% were seen once. The sample taken for sequencing was PBMCs or T cells enriched from blood (not recorded which). The receptors stem from a man between 40 and 49 years old who had recovered from COVID-19. CDR3s include the opening cysteine and the closing phenylalanine or tryptophan. D genes are given only for firm matches. Some rows have no size entry. The others give once, few or many, or a class for an expanded clone.

v_call	d_call	clone_size	j_call	cdr3_nt	cdr3_aa
TRBV5-1	.	.	TRBJ1-1	TGCGCCAGCAGCTTGGGAGGGGGGAACACTGAAGCTTTCTTT	CASSLGGGNTEAFF
TRBV10-3	.	.	TRBJ2-1	TGTGCCATCAGTCAACAGAGCAGCTCCTACAATGAGCAGTTCTTC	CAISQQSSSYNEQFF
TRBV29-1	TRBD1	.	TRBJ1-1	TGCAGCGCTACCCGGGACAGGAACACTGAAGCTTTCTTT	CSATRDRNTEAFF
TRBV10-3	.	.	TRBJ1-2	TGTGCCAGCAACAACGACAGGAACGGGTACACCTTC	CASNNDRNGYTF
TRBV6-6	TRBD1	once	TRBJ1-2	TGTGCCAGCAGCAGACAGGGGGCTTATGGCTACACCTTC	CASSRQGAYGYTF
TRBV18	.	.	TRBJ1-2	TGTGCCAGCTCACCTCCCGGGAGGGCCGACTATGGCTACACCTTC	CASSPPGRADYGYTF
TRBV2	TRBD1	.	TRBJ1-2	TGTGCCAGGACGACAGGGTTCGAAGGCTACACCTTC	CARTTGFEGYTF
TRBV2	.	.	TRBJ2-2	TGTGCCAGCAGTGAGGTTCGTAGCTCCGGGGAGCTGTTTTTT	CASSEVRSSGELFF
TRBV4-1	.	.	TRBJ1-1	TGCGCCAGCAGCCAAGTAATACCACTTATGAACACTGAAGCTTTCTTT	CASSQVIPLMNTEAFF
TRBV11-2	.	.	TRBJ2-1	TGTGCCAGCAGCTTAGGGGTGGAGGTTTACAATGAGCAGTTCTTC	CASSLGVEVYNEQFF
TRBV30	.	.	TRBJ1-6	TGTGCCTGGACGCCGGGACACGGAAATTCACCCCTCCACTTT	CAWTPGHGNSPLHF
TRBV5-1	TRBD2	.	TRBJ2-5	TGCGCCAGCAGCTTGGTAGCTAGCGGGGCCACCAAAGAGACCCAGTACTTC	CASSLVASGATKETQYF
TRBV10-3	.	.	TRBJ2-5	TGTGCCATCGGAAGCCAGGGTGGGAACCAAGAGACCCAGTACTTC	CAIGSQGGNQETQYF
TRBV5-1	TRBD1	.	TRBJ2-1	TGCGCCAGCAGCTTACAGGGGGAGAATGAGCAGTTCTTC	CASSLQGENEQFF
TRBV27	.	many	TRBJ2-7	TGTGCCAGCAGTTTATACCGTCCTGAAGAGGGGCAGTACTTC	CASSLYRPEEGQYF
TRBV19	.	once	TRBJ2-1	TGTGCCAGTACTAGGGGCACTGAGCAGTTCTTC	CASTRGTEQFF
TRBV7-6	TRBD2	.	TRBJ2-5	TGTGCCAGCAGCCTGAGTCGGGCGGGGGGATCCCAAGAGACCCAGTACTTC	CASSLSRAGGSQETQYF
TRBV18	TRBD1	once	TRBJ1-1	TGTGCCAGCTCAAACACAGGGGAGACTGAAGCTTTCTTT	CASSNTGETEAFF
TRBV24-1	.	.	TRBJ2-1	TGTGCCACCAGTGATACAGGGTACAATGAGCAGTTCTTC	CATSDTGYNEQFF
TRBV2	TRBD1	.	TRBJ2-7	TGTGCCAGCAGTCGACAGGGATCCTACGAGCAGTACTTC	CASSRQGSYEQYF
TRBV15	.	.	TRBJ2-7	TGTGCCACCAGGCGGGCAGGGGAAGGCAGCGAGCAGTACTTC	CATRRAGEGSEQYF
TRBV7-9	TRBD1	.	TRBJ2-7	TGTGCCAGCTCTAACCTTTCGACAGGGTTGAACGAGCAGTACTTC	CASSNLSTGLNEQYF
TRBV19	.	.	TRBJ2-7	TGTGCCAGTAGTATTGGGCACAGGGCCTACGAGCAGTACTTC	CASSIGHRAYEQYF
TRBV19	TRBD1	few	TRBJ2-1	TGTGCCAGTAGTATCGGAGGACAGGGGGCGAGCAATGAGCAGTTCTTC	CASSIGGQGASNEQFF
TRBV3-1/TRBV3-2	TRBD1	.	TRBJ1-1	TGTGCCAGCAGCCACCAGACAGGGTCTACCACTGAAGCTTTCTTT	CASSHQTGSTTEAFF
TRBV5-1	.	.	TRBJ2-4	TGCGCCAGCCGACAGGAGGACATTCAGTACTTC	CASRQEDIQYF
TRBV10-3	TRBD1	.	TRBJ1-2	TGTGCCATCAGTGAGTCTGACAGGGGCTATGGCTACACCTTC	CAISESDRGYGYTF
TRBV20-1	TRBD2	.	TRBJ2-5	TGCAGTGCTAGTCCCCTTCCCGCTAGCGGGGTAAAAGAGACCCAGTACTTC	CSASPLPASGVKETQYF
TRBV4-2	TRBD2	.	TRBJ2-1	TGTGCCAGCAGCCCACTTCTTACTAGCGGGGGGGCAGGTGAGCAGTTCTTC	CASSPLLTSGGAGEQFF
TRBV30	.	.	TRBJ2-3	TGTGCCTGGAGAGGTGGAGGCGCCCCATACACAGATACGCAGTATTTT	CAWRGGGAPYTDTQYF
TRBV6-5	.	.	TRBJ2-5	TGTGCCAGCAGTTACTCGTTGGTCAGGGGAACGGAGACCCAGTACTTC	CASSYSLVRGTETQYF
TRBV9	.	.	TRBJ2-2	TGTGCCAGCAGCCACCGGGGGGCCACGGCCGGGGAGCTGTTTTTT	CASSHRGATAGELFF
TRBV5-1	TRBD1	.	TRBJ1-4	TGCGCCAGCAGCCACAAGACAGGGGGTGAAAAACTGTTTTTT	CASSHKTGGEKLFF
TRBV5-4	.	.	TRBJ1-2	TGTGCCAGCAGCCCCTCTGGGGCGCCCTATGGCTACACCTTC	CASSPSGAPYGYTF
TRBV30	.	.	TRBJ1-1	TGTGCCTGGAGTGTGGGGGGAGCCCCTGAAGCTTTCTTT	CAWSVGGAPEAFF
TRBV7-9	TRBD1	.	TRBJ2-3	TGTGCCAGCAGCTCCAGAGGGGGCCGGGAATCGCAGTATTTT	CASSSRGGRESQYF
TRBV3-1/TRBV3-2	.	.	TRBJ1-4	TGTGCCAGCAGCCCCAAGCCTACAGGACGTGAAAAACTGTTTTTT	CASSPKPTGREKLFF
TRBV3-1/TRBV3-2	TRBD2	.	TRBJ2-7	TGTGCCAGCAGCAAGGCGGGGAGGGCGGACGAGCAGTACTTC	CASSKAGRADEQYF
TRBV27	.	.	TRBJ2-5	TGTGCCAGCAGAGACAAGGGGTTCCAAGAGACCCAGTACTTC	CASRDKGFQETQYF
TRBV24-1	.	.	TRBJ1-3	TGTGCCACCAGTGATTTGAGCCCCTCTGGAAACACCATATATTTT	CATSDLSPSGNTIYF